These 32 T cell receptor beta chains were sequenced from one sample in a study of blood T cell repertoires in COVID-19 (dated by TCRdb to between 2020 and 2021). Library construction relied on the immunoSEQ multiplex PCR assay. What TCRdb holds here is the immuneACCESS table cut down to in-frame rearrangements. Part of the clones is not present; checked against another copy, under half of the missing clones reflect an unresolved V gene, and the others are unexplained. This sample has 300,000 or so clones in its table, and around four fifths of those were observed once. The ten largest make up approximately 1.3% of the sample. Specimen: peripheral blood. All receptors derive from a woman aged 45 to 65 with acute or convalescent COVID-19.

This clone was recorded once. This rearrangement joins TRBV27 to TRBJ2-3; the D is unclear. CDR3 size: 14 residues. The ends were cut back, 5 bases at V and 1 base at J, with 10 bases in the middle. Per germline, CDR1 MNHEY and CDR2 SMNVEV (reference sequence). CDR3 protein: CASSREGGTDTQYF. As DNA, the CDR3 is TGTGCCAGCAGTAGAGAAGGAGGCACAGATACGCAGTATTTT.

The genes are TRBV7-2 and TRBJ1-2; TRBD1 agrees at 10 bases. The J segment lost 10 bases and the V segment lost 1 base, leaving 9 bases of the junction unmatched. The germline V gene has CDR1 SGHTA and CDR2 FQGNSA. The CDR3 spans 15 residues. The CDR3 is CASSLVDGTGDYYTF. CDR3 nucleotide sequence: TGTGCCAGCAGCTTAGTCGACGGGACAGGGGATTACTACACCTTC. The complete variable domain, with remaining parts taken from reference TRBV7-2 and TRBJ1-2, reads GAGVSQSPSNKVTEKGKDVELRCDPISGHTALYWYRQSLGQGLEFLIYFQGNSAPDKSGLPSDRFSAERTGGSVSTLTIQRTQQEDSAVYLCASSLVDGTGDYYTFGSGTRLTVV.

The genes are TRBV18 and TRBJ2-1; perhaps TRBD2 as D (5 bases). The length of the CDR3 is 16 residues. Trimming pared 0 bases from V and 1 base from J, leaving 10 bases between. Germline loops: CDR1 KGHSH, CDR2 LQKENI. The CDR3 DNA follows: TGTGCCAGCTCACCACCGAGGGCAGCATCCTACAATGAGCAGTTCTTC. This translates into CASSPPRAASYNEQFF.

The chain has TRBV6-2 or TRBV6-3 and TRBJ2-5; D gene unclear. The CDR3 has 13 residues. The V gene lost 2 bases and the J gene lost 6 bases, with 10 bases spanning the gap. Germline values: CDR1 MNHEY, CDR2 SVGEGT. CDR3 sequence: CASSYANEQTQYF. The CDR3 DNA reads as TGTGCCAGCAGTTACGCCAACGAGCAGACCCAGTACTTC.

The rearrangement uses TRBV19 and TRBJ2-5; tentatively, D is TRBD1 (6 bases). This CDR3 spans 14 amino acids. V was pared by 3 bases and J by 0 bases, with 8 bases between. The germline CDR1 and CDR2 sequences are LNHDA and SQIVND (reference sequence). CDR3 amino acids: CASSIRDNQETQYF. The CDR3 DNA is TGTGCCAGTAGTATCCGGGACAACCAAGAGACCCAGTACTTC.

The V call is TRBV24-1, the J call TRBJ1-1, with D perhaps TRBD1 (5 bases). Germline lookup yields CDR1 KGHDR and CDR2 SFDVKD. The length of the CDR3 is 14 residues. V was pared by 4 bases and J by 2 bases, with 10 bases between. Written as DNA, the CDR3 is TGTGCCACCAGTGACCCTGGGACTAACACTGAAGCTTTCTTT. The encoded protein is CATSDPGTNTEAFF.

The rearrangement uses TRBV29-1 and TRBJ1-2; D unclear. CDR1 is SQVTM, CDR2 ANQGSEA, per germline. V shed 5 bases and J shed 0 bases, with 13 bases lying between them. This CDR3 is built from 14 residues. CDR3 amino acids: CSVIRPRANYGYTF. CDR3 nucleotide sequence: TGCAGCGTTATCCGACCGAGGGCTAACTATGGCTACACCTTC.

This chain uses TRBV18 with TRBJ2-3; 7 nucleotides align to TRBD1. The ends lost 0 bases at V and 6 bases at J; junction bases unmatched: 6. This CDR3 is built from 15 residues. Germline CDR1 and CDR2: KGHSH and LQKENI. For the CDR3, the DNA is TGTGCCAGCTCACCACCGACGACAGGGTCCGATACGCAGTATTTT. Protein product: CASSPPTTGSDTQYF.

The chain is built from TRBV24-1 and TRBJ2-1, with a weak D call TRBD2 (7 bases). The germline V gene encodes CDR1 KGHDR and CDR2 SFDVKD. There are 12 residues in the CDR3. V lost 5 bases to trimming and J lost 8 bases, with 9 bases between them. CDR3 sequence: CATSGGGYEQFF. The DNA of the CDR3 is TGTGCCACCAGTGGGGGGGGCTATGAGCAGTTCTTC.

The table lists this clone with a count of one. Other DNA sequences of this sample code for an identical CDR3. The rearrangement uses TRBV9 and TRBJ2-3; possible D gene TRBD1, 5 bases. Germline V gene data show CDR1 as SGDLS and CDR2 as YYNGEE. The CDR3 contains 15 residues. V dropped 0 bases and J dropped 3 bases, with 11 bases sitting between them. This chain's CDR3 is CASSVAGSGTDTQYF. The CDR3 bases are TGTGCCAGCAGCGTAGCAGGGTCTGGGACAGATACGCAGTATTTT.

This clone was recorded at least ten times. Different DNA sequences within this sample yield the same CDR3. The genes are TRBV7-2 and TRBJ2-7; 12 bases line up with TRBD2. Trimming at V came to 5 bases and at J to 2 bases, leaving 4 bases not matched to a gene. There are 15 residues in the CDR3. The germline gives CDR1 SGHTA, CDR2 FQGNSA. CDR3 in DNA: TGTGCCAGCAGCCTCCTAGCGGGAGGGCCCTACGAGCAGTACTTC. It translates to CASSLLAGGPYEQYF.

About this clone: Other nucleotide sequences from this sample produce the same CDR3. The rearrangement joins TRBV12-3 or TRBV12-4 to TRBJ1-2; D remains unclear. V was pared by 5 bases and J by 4 bases, with 11 bases between. The CDR3 loop spans 13 amino acids. In nucleotides, the CDR3 is TGTGCCAGCAGTCCCGGCCGGGGCTATGGCTACACCTTC. Its translation: CASSPGRGYGYTF.

This chain uses TRBV7-3 with TRBJ2-6, with D perhaps TRBD2 (5 bases). The germline V gene has CDR1 SGHTA and CDR2 FQGTGA. The V gene lost 2 bases and the J gene lost 2 bases, with 7 bases spanning the gap. The CDR3 contains 15 residues. CDR3 DNA sequence: TGTGCCAGCAGCTTAGAGGGCCCTGGGGCCAACGTCCTGACTTTC. Its translation: CASSLEGPGANVLTF.

The chain has TRBV5-1 and TRBJ2-6; 9 bases are shared with TRBD1. CDR1 is SGHRS and CDR2 is YFSETQ in the germline V gene. J lost 0 bases, V lost 4 bases, and 5 bases had no gene match. This CDR3 comprises 17 residues. The CDR3 region is CASSRDRVNSGANVLTF. In DNA, the CDR3 is TGCGCCAGCAGCCGGGACAGGGTTAACTCTGGGGCCAACGTCCTGACTTTC.

The V and J genes are TRBV6-5 and TRBJ1-6; 7 positions agree with TRBD1. The germline gives CDR1 MNHEY, CDR2 SVGAGI. This CDR3 spans 16 amino acids. The ends lost 0 bases at V and 4 bases at J; junction bases unmatched: 3. The CDR3 spells CASSYSPGQYNSPLHF. The CDR3 DNA follows: TGTGCCAGCAGTTACTCCCCGGGACAGTATAATTCACCCCTCCACTTT.

The chain combines TRBV6-5 with TRBJ1-5; 8 nucleotides agree with TRBD1. This CDR3 spans 15 amino acids. Per germline, CDR1 MNHEY and CDR2 SVGAGI. V trimming: 7 bases; J trimming: 4 bases; junction bases outside the gene matches: 9. The DNA for the CDR3 is TGTGCCAGCAACTCGCCCGACAGGGGAAATCAGCCCCAGCATTTT. This encodes CASNSPDRGNQPQHF.

The V call is TRBV5-1, the J call TRBJ2-7; a possible D gene is TRBD2 (5 bases). Germline assignment: CDR1 SGHRS and CDR2 YFSETQ. CDR3 length equals 14 residues. Trimming left V 3 bases short and J 7 bases short, with 17 bases between. The CDR3 DNA reads as TGCGCCAGCAGCTCGGACTTTTTGGTGGGGGAGCAGTACTTC. This translates into CASSSDFLVGEQYF. Full variable domain (rest looked up from reference TRBV5-1 and TRBJ2-7): KAGVTQTPRYLIKTRGQQVTLSCSPISGHRSVSWYQQTPGQGLQFLFEYFSETQRNKGNFPGRFSGRQFSNSRSEMNVSTLELGDSALYLCASSSDFLVGEQYFGPGTRLTVT.

V is TRBV10-3 and J is TRBJ1-1; possibly TRBD1 for D (5 bases). CDR3 length: 13 residues. V shed 6 bases and J shed 2 bases, with 10 bases lying between them. Germline V gene sequence: CDR1 ENHRY, CDR2 SYGVKD. CDR3 protein: CAISTRENTEAFF. CDR3 DNA: TGTGCCATCAGCACCAGGGAAAACACTGAAGCTTTCTTT.

The V and J genes are TRBV6-2 or TRBV6-3 and TRBJ2-7, with D possibly being TRBD2 (6 bases). Germline CDR1 reads MNHEY; CDR2 reads SVGEGT. The CDR3 is made up of 12 amino acids. The V gene lost 6 bases and the J gene lost 5 bases, with 11 bases spanning the gap. CDR3 sequence: CASSRAGHEQYF. The CDR3 nucleotides read TGTGCCAGCAGCCGAGCGGGCCACGAGCAGTACTTC.

This rearrangement joins TRBV10-2 to TRBJ1-4, with TRBD1 matching over 12 bases. The CDR3 runs to 16 residues. Trimming took 4 bases from V and 3 from J; bases not matched to a gene: 3. Germline V gene sequence: CDR1 WSHSY, CDR2 SAAADI. The CDR3 DNA sequence: TGCGCCAGCAGTGGGGGACAGGGGGCGTCTAATGAAAAACTGTTTTTT. It translates to CASSGGQGASNEKLFF.

This chain connects TRBV20-1 to TRBJ1-2, with unresolved D. This CDR3 contains 10 residues. V was trimmed by 4 bases and J by 8 bases, leaving 8 bases between them. Germline V lookup: CDR1 DFQATT, CDR2 SNEGSKA (reference sequence). CDR3 loop: CSATSGGYTF. The CDR3 nucleotides read TGCAGTGCTACAAGTGGCGGCTACACCTTC.

The chain uses TRBV2 and TRBJ2-5, with 7 bases that match TRBD1. Germline V gives CDR1 SNHLY, CDR2 FYNNEI. The V gene end was trimmed by 8 bases and the J gene end by 5 bases; junction bases not matched to a gene: 8. This CDR3 is built from 13 residues. The CDR3 DNA sequence: TGTGCCAGCTCGCGTGACAGGGCCGAGACCCAGTACTTC. Translated: CASSRDRAETQYF.

The V and J genes are TRBV5-1 and TRBJ1-4; 8 positions agree with TRBD1. Trimming removed 0 bases from V and 6 bases from J; junction bases left unmatched: 4. Looked up from germline, CDR1 is SGHRS and CDR2 is YFSETQ. This CDR3 region has 15 residues. Here the CDR3 reads CASSLAGGADEKLFF. The CDR3 DNA reads TGCGCCAGCAGCTTGGCAGGGGGCGCGGATGAAAAACTGTTTTTT.

This chain connects TRBV7-3 to TRBJ2-2; possibly TRBD2 for D (6 bases). V was shortened by 5 bases and J by 6 bases, with 16 bases between the two germline ends. CDR1 is SGHTA and CDR2 is FQGTGA in the germline V gene. The CDR3 spans 15 residues. The CDR3 reads CASSPPGLRAGELFF. CDR3 in DNA: TGTGCCAGCAGCCCCCCGGGACTTCGAGCCGGGGAGCTGTTTTTT.

The genes are TRBV7-8 and TRBJ2-7; D possibly corresponds to TRBD2 (5 bases). Per germline, CDR1 SGHVS and CDR2 FQNEAQ. Trimming left V 6 bases short and J 3 bases short, with 12 bases between. The CDR3 is 13 amino acids. The DNA for the CDR3 is TGTGCCAGCAGTCCCGGGATCATCTACGAGCAGTACTTC. Amino acid sequence: CASSPGIIYEQYF.

This clone has a count of ten or more. The rearrangement links TRBV18 to TRBJ1-1; 8 nucleotides match TRBD1. The length of the CDR3 is 15 residues. With 2 bases clipped from V and 1 base from J, the junction kept 3 bases outside the gene matches. In germline, CDR1 is KGHSH, CDR2 LQKENI. The CDR3 is CASSPAGTGNTEAFF. Written as DNA, the CDR3 is TGTGCCAGCTCACCAGCCGGGACAGGGAACACTGAAGCTTTCTTT.

In its sample, this clone was seen a few times. V is TRBV6-5 and J is TRBJ1-2; D is perhaps TRBD1 (5 bases). Germline lookup yields CDR1 MNHEY and CDR2 SVGAGI. This CDR3 is 15 amino acids long. V was shortened by 7 bases and J by 0 bases, with 15 bases between the two germline ends. CDR3 nucleotides: TGTGCCAGCACCCTCCTCCAGACAGCTAACTATGGCTACACCTTC. Its protein product is CASTLLQTANYGYTF.

The chain employs TRBV3-1 (or the pseudogene TRBV3-2) and TRBJ2-2; D uncertain. This CDR3 contains 13 residues. Germline-derived CDR1 and CDR2 are LGHDT and YNNKEL (reference sequence). Trimming left V 8 bases short and J 5 bases short, with 12 bases between. The CDR3 loop reads CASVRFGTGELFF. In nucleotides, the CDR3 is TGTGCCAGCGTGCGATTCGGGACCGGGGAGCTGTTTTTT.

The V and J genes are TRBV9 and TRBJ1-1, with a possible D match to TRBD1 (6 bases). Trimming took off 0 bases at V and 1 base at J, with 28 bases between the two ends. Germline V lookup: CDR1 SGDLS, CDR2 YYNGEE. This CDR3 spans 21 amino acids. CDR3 sequence (DNA): TGTGCCAGCAGCGTAGCTACGAGTGGGGGCTTCGGGCCGGCCGGGAACACTGAAGCTTTCTTT. Its protein is CASSVATSGGFGPAGNTEAFF. The full variable domain, its missing parts supplied by reference TRBV9 and TRBJ1-1, is DSGVTQTPKHLITATGQRVTLRCSPRSGDLSVYWYQQSLDQGLQFLIQYYNGEERAKGNILERFSAQQFPDLHSELNLSSLELGDSALYFCASSVATSGGFGPAGNTEAFFGQGTRLTVV.

This clone was seen a handful of times. The V gene is TRBV6-4, the J gene TRBJ2-7; D uncertain. The CDR3 has 14 residues. Germline loops: CDR1 MRHNA, CDR2 SNTAGT. V lost 2 bases and J 6 bases, leaving 14 bases between the germline ends. DNA for the CDR3: TGTGCCAGCAGTGACCCCGAATCAACCGGCGAGCAGTACTTC. It is translated as CASSDPESTGEQYF.

The gene calls are TRBV5-4 and TRBJ2-3; no clear D gene. The germline V and J ends were trimmed by 3 bases and 4 bases, with 12 bases remaining between them. The length of the CDR3 is 14 residues. Germline V CDR1 and CDR2: SGHNT, YYREEE (reference sequence). Written as DNA, the CDR3 is TGTGCCAGCAGCTCTAGGCCCCCCGCAGATACGCAGTATTTT. It codes for CASSSRPPADTQYF.

This clone occurred a few times. The chain links TRBV30 to TRBJ1-6; possible D gene TRBD1, 5 bases. Per germline, CDR1 GTSNPN and CDR2 SVGIG (reference sequence). This CDR3 is built from 15 residues. V lost 2 bases, J lost 10 bases, and 18 bases lay in between. The CDR3 loop reads CAWSPWGSPASPLHF. For the CDR3, the DNA is TGTGCCTGGAGTCCCTGGGGCTCCCCTGCGTCACCCCTCCACTTT.